The next 10 T cell receptor beta chains were all read from a single sample in a study of control samples from healthy donors and cancer patients. Libraries were prepared by immunoSEQ multiplex PCR; TCRdb keeps only in-frame clonotypes and omits some of them. The data show about 100,000 clones, around four fifths seen once. The sequencing input was blood. All receptors come from a man younger than 45 in good health.

The V call is TRBV27, the J call TRBJ1-2, with TRBD1 as a possible D gene (6 bases). V was pared by 5 bases and J by 6 bases, with 13 bases between. The CDR3 has 13 amino acids. Germline values: CDR1 MNHEY, CDR2 SMNVEV (reference sequence). CDR3 in amino acids: CASSHQGQHGYTF. Here the CDR3 DNA reads TGTGCCAGCAGTCATCAGGGGCAACATGGCTACACCTTC.

The gene calls are TRBV6-1 and TRBJ2-7; no clear D. CDR1 is MNHNS and CDR2 is SASEGT in the germline V gene. V was trimmed by 2 bases and J by 0 bases, leaving 11 bases between them. The CDR3 covers 15 residues. The CDR3 reads CASSEIGSFSYEQYF. CDR3 DNA sequence: TGTGCCAGCAGTGAAATCGGCAGCTTCTCCTACGAGCAGTACTTC.

This clone was counted once. The chain joins TRBV5-1 to TRBJ1-6, with D perhaps TRBD1 (5 bases). The CDR3 has 16 amino acids. V was clipped by 0 bases and J by 5 bases, with 12 bases between them. The germline gives CDR1 SGHRS, CDR2 YFSETQ. The CDR3 is CASSLEAGAHNSPLHF. For the CDR3, the DNA is TGCGCCAGCAGCTTGGAGGCCGGGGCACATAATTCACCCCTCCACTTT.

The V and J genes are TRBV6-5 and TRBJ2-2; the D gene is possibly TRBD1 (5 bases). The V end was cut by 6 bases, the J end by 4 bases, with 9 bases between. The CDR3 is 13 amino acids. The germline gives CDR1 MNHEY, CDR2 SVGAGI. The CDR3 nucleotides are TGTGCCAGCAGAGGGGTTGGCACCGGGGAGCTGTTTTTT. Its protein is CASRGVGTGELFF.

The V and J genes are TRBV2 and TRBJ2-3, with 9 nucleotides matching TRBD2. Germline V gives CDR1 SNHLY, CDR2 FYNNEI. The junction had 7 bases not matched to a gene; V was cut back by 3 bases and J by 6 bases. The CDR3 runs 15 residues. The CDR3 region has the DNA TGTGCCAGCAGTGAGTCCAGCGGGGGGCGGGATACGCAGTATTTT. This sequence encodes CASSESSGGRDTQYF.

The chain combines TRBV27 with TRBJ2-1; 12 nucleotides match TRBD2. This CDR3 has 16 amino acids. Germline assignment: CDR1 MNHEY and CDR2 SMNVEV (reference sequence). Trimming took 6 bases from V and 3 from J; bases not matched to a gene: 6. The CDR3 reads CASRQTSGGRYNEQFF. CDR3 nucleotides: TGTGCCAGCAGACAGACTAGCGGGGGCCGCTACAATGAGCAGTTCTTC.

The chain joins TRBV19 to TRBJ2-5; D not resolved. This CDR3 has 15 amino acids. Trimming took off 5 bases at V and 5 bases at J, with 18 bases between the two ends. Germline V gene data show CDR1 as LNHDA and CDR2 as SQIVND (reference sequence). CDR3 residues: CASSSRRLIGETQYF. CDR3 bases: TGTGCCAGTAGTTCACGACGGTTGATAGGGGAGACCCAGTACTTC.

This rearrangement joins TRBV4-2 to TRBJ1-6; possible D gene TRBD1, 6 bases. The V gene lost 1 base and the J gene lost 0 bases, with 13 bases spanning the gap. The CDR3 has 18 residues. Germline-derived CDR1 and CDR2 are LGHNA and YNFKEQ. CDR3 residues: CASSQGGGGDSYNSPLHF. The CDR3 DNA reads TGTGCCAGCAGCCAAGGGGGAGGGGGGGACTCCTATAATTCACCCCTCCACTTT.

This clone was seen once. The V and J genes are TRBV19 and TRBJ1-1; D call uncertain. CDR1 is LNHDA and CDR2 is SQIVND in the germline V gene (reference sequence). V was shortened by 2 bases and J by 1 base, with 8 bases between the two germline ends. The CDR3 runs 14 residues. DNA of the CDR3: TGTGCCAGTAGTATAAACAGCGGGAACACTGAAGCTTTCTTT. Translated: CASSINSGNTEAFF.

The chain links TRBV5-6 to TRBJ1-4; 7 nucleotides align to TRBD1. In germline, CDR1 is SGHDT, CDR2 YYEEEE. Trimming at V came to 0 bases and at J to 6 bases, leaving 5 bases not matched to a gene. This CDR3 region has 15 residues. The CDR3 coding sequence is TGTGCCAGCAGCTTGGCGGGCAGGGGGTATGAAAAACTGTTTTTT. Translated: CASSLAGRGYEKLFF. The full variable domain, its missing parts supplied by reference TRBV5-6 and TRBJ1-4, is DAGVTQSPTHLIKTRGQQVTLRCSPKSGHDTVSWYQQALGQGPQFIFQYYEEEERQRGNFPDRFSGHQFPNYSSELNVNALLLGDSALYLCASSLAGRGYEKLFFGSGTQLSVL.